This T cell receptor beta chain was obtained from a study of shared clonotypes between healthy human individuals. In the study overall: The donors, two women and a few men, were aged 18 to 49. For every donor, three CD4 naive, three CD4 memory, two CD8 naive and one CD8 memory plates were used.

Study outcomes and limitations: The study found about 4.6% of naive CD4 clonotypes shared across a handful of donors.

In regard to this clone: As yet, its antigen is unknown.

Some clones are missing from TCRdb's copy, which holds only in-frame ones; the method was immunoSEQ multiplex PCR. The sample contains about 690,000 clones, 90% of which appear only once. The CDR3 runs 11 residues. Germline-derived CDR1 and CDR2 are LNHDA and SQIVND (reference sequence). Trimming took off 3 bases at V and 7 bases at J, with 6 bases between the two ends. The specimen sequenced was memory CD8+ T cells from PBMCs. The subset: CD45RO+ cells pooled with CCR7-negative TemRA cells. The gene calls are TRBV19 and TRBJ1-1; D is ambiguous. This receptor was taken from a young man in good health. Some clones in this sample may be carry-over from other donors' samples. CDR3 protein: CASSMTVEAFF. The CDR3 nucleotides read TGTGCCAGTAGTATGACGGTTGAAGCTTTCTTT.